The rows below give T cell receptor beta chains drawn from one sample of a study of shared clonotypes between healthy human individuals. Measured with immunoSEQ multiplex PCR; TCRdb has only the in-frame clones, and not every one. This sample has approximately 1.5 million clones, with 95% to 99% found just once. Sequenced sample: naive CD4+ T cells sorted from blood. The origin of the receptors is a man aged 25 to 45 in good health. The CDR3 runs from the conserved cysteine through the conserved F or W. Each record gives: V gene, clone size, CDR3 length, J gene, D gene, CDR3 DNA, CDR3 protein. D genes are given only for firm matches. Clone size, where shown, is once, few, many, or a class for clones that have expanded.

V gene: TRBV19
clone size: .
CDR3 length: 13
J gene: TRBJ1-2
D gene: .
CDR3 DNA: TGTGCCAGTAGTATAATGACAGCCTATGGCTACACCTTC
CDR3 protein: CASSIMTAYGYTF

V gene: TRBV27
clone size: .
CDR3 length: 19
J gene: TRBJ2-4
D gene: TRBD2
CDR3 DNA: TGTGCCAGCAGTCCGAGATTAGCGGGAGGGCGAATAAGGGTAAACATTCAGTACTTC
CDR3 protein: CASSPRLAGGRIRVNIQYF

V gene: TRBV29-1
clone size: .
CDR3 length: 14
J gene: TRBJ2-7
D gene: TRBD1
CDR3 DNA: TGCAGCGTTGCAAAAGGACAGGGGGCTTACGAGCAGTACTTC
CDR3 protein: CSVAKGQGAYEQYF

V gene: TRBV6-6
clone size: .
CDR3 length: 15
J gene: TRBJ2-7
D gene: .
CDR3 DNA: TGTGCCAGCAGTTACTCAAGGGGAAGCTCCTACGAGCAGTACTTC
CDR3 protein: CASSYSRGSSYEQYF

V gene: TRBV7-2
clone size: .
CDR3 length: 15
J gene: TRBJ2-3
D gene: TRBD2
CDR3 DNA: TGTGCCAGCAGCTTATTTAGCGGGAGCACAGATACGCAGTATTTT
CDR3 protein: CASSLFSGSTDTQYF

V gene: TRBV5-1
clone size: .
CDR3 length: 16
J gene: TRBJ2-7
D gene: TRBD2
CDR3 DNA: TGCGCCAGCAGCTCGGGACTAGCGGGAGAAGTTGACGAGCAGTACTTC
CDR3 protein: CASSSGLAGEVDEQYF

V gene: TRBV10-3
clone size: .
CDR3 length: 15
J gene: TRBJ2-2
D gene: .
CDR3 DNA: TGTGCCATCAATTCCGCGGGTAGGAACACCGGGGAGCTGTTTTTT
CDR3 protein: CAINSAGRNTGELFF

V gene: TRBV10-3
clone size: .
CDR3 length: 10
J gene: TRBJ2-5
D gene: .
CDR3 DNA: TGTGCCATCGGAAAAGAGACCCAGTACTTC
CDR3 protein: CAIGKETQYF

V gene: TRBV5-1
clone size: .
CDR3 length: 15
J gene: TRBJ2-2
D gene: TRBD2
CDR3 DNA: TGCGCCAGTAGCAGCGGACTAGCGGGAGCCGGGGAGCTGTTTTTT
CDR3 protein: CASSSGLAGAGELFF

V gene: TRBV7-6
clone size: .
CDR3 length: 17
J gene: TRBJ2-2
D gene: .
CDR3 DNA: TGTGCCAGCAGCGTTTTACGGGCTGAGGTGAACACCGGGGAGCTGTTTTTT
CDR3 protein: CASSVLRAEVNTGELFF

V gene: TRBV2
clone size: .
CDR3 length: 14
J gene: TRBJ1-3
D gene: TRBD1
CDR3 DNA: TGTGCCAGCAGAGACAGGGGTTCTGGAAACACCATATATTTT
CDR3 protein: CASRDRGSGNTIYF

V gene: TRBV7-8
clone size: .
CDR3 length: 15
J gene: TRBJ1-3
D gene: .
CDR3 DNA: TGTGCCAGCAGCCCCAGGGGTCGTGTCTTAGACACCATATATTTT
CDR3 protein: CASSPRGRVLDTIYF

V gene: TRBV5-5
clone size: .
CDR3 length: 14
J gene: TRBJ1-5
D gene: .
CDR3 DNA: TGTGCCAGCAGCTCTCTTGTAACCGGGCAGCCCCAGCATTTT
CDR3 protein: CASSSLVTGQPQHF

V gene: TRBV9
clone size: once
CDR3 length: 17
J gene: TRBJ1-3
D gene: .
CDR3 DNA: TGTGCCAGCAGCGTTTATTCTCGGATGAGCTCTGGAAACACCATATATTTT
CDR3 protein: CASSVYSRMSSGNTIYF

V gene: TRBV4-1
clone size: .
CDR3 length: 13
J gene: TRBJ2-5
D gene: .
CDR3 DNA: TGCGCCAGCAGCCCGGGACCGCCGGAGACCCAGTACTTC
CDR3 protein: CASSPGPPETQYF

V gene: TRBV7-8
clone size: .
CDR3 length: 15
J gene: TRBJ2-7
D gene: .
CDR3 DNA: TGTGCCAGCAGCTTAGCGCGGTCAGTAGGCCACGAGCAGTACTTC
CDR3 protein: CASSLARSVGHEQYF

V gene: TRBV29-1
clone size: .
CDR3 length: 18
J gene: TRBJ2-3
D gene: TRBD2
CDR3 DNA: TGCAGCGTTGTCGGGAGCCTAGCGGGAGGGATTAGCACAGATACGCAGTATTTT
CDR3 protein: CSVVGSLAGGISTDTQYF

V gene: TRBV5-5
clone size: .
CDR3 length: 12
J gene: TRBJ1-2
D gene: TRBD1
CDR3 DNA: TGTGCCAGCAGCTTCGACAGGGAGGGCTACACCTTC
CDR3 protein: CASSFDREGYTF

V gene: TRBV28
clone size: .
CDR3 length: 12
J gene: TRBJ2-7
D gene: TRBD1
CDR3 DNA: TGTGCCAGCAACAGGGGTAGGTACGAGCAGTACTTC
CDR3 protein: CASNRGRYEQYF

V gene: TRBV5-6
clone size: .
CDR3 length: 16
J gene: TRBJ2-7
D gene: TRBD2
CDR3 DNA: TGTGCCAGCAGCACGACTAGCGGGAGGTCCACCTACGAGCAGTACTTC
CDR3 protein: CASSTTSGRSTYEQYF

V gene: TRBV7-2
clone size: few
CDR3 length: 15
J gene: TRBJ1-5
D gene: TRBD1
CDR3 DNA: TGTGCCAGCAGCTTAGGACAGGGTGTCAATCAGCCCCAGCATTTT
CDR3 protein: CASSLGQGVNQPQHF

V gene: TRBV7-9
clone size: .
CDR3 length: 17
J gene: TRBJ2-1
D gene: TRBD2
CDR3 DNA: TGTGCCAGCAGCTCCAACGGGGGGTTAAGCTCCTACAATGAGCAGTTCTTC
CDR3 protein: CASSSNGGLSSYNEQFF

V gene: TRBV20-1
clone size: .
CDR3 length: 11
J gene: TRBJ1-1
D gene: .
CDR3 DNA: TGCAGTGCACCCGGGATCCTTGAAGCTTTCTTT
CDR3 protein: CSAPGILEAFF

V gene: TRBV7-9
clone size: .
CDR3 length: 15
J gene: TRBJ2-3
D gene: .
CDR3 DNA: TGTGCCAGCAACTTAGCGTCTACGCGGATTTTGGCGCAGTATTTT
CDR3 protein: CASNLASTRILAQYF

V gene: TRBV18
clone size: .
CDR3 length: 15
J gene: TRBJ2-1
D gene: TRBD1
CDR3 DNA: TGTGCCAGCACGACAGGGGCTATGGGTTACAATGAGCAGTTCTTC
CDR3 protein: CASTTGAMGYNEQFF

V gene: TRBV7-3
clone size: .
CDR3 length: 20
J gene: TRBJ2-6
D gene: .
CDR3 DNA: TGTGCCAGCAGCCCCCGGACAGTTTCAGTCGTATGGACTGGTGCCAACGTCCTGACTTTC
CDR3 protein: CASSPRTVSVVWTGANVLTF

V gene: TRBV9
clone size: .
CDR3 length: 18
J gene: TRBJ2-6
D gene: .
CDR3 DNA: TGTGCCAGCAGCTTAGCTTGGGATTCGTTCTCTGGGGCCAACGTCCTGACTTTC
CDR3 protein: CASSLAWDSFSGANVLTF

V gene: TRBV18
clone size: .
CDR3 length: 14
J gene: TRBJ2-5
D gene: .
CDR3 DNA: TGTGCCAGCTCACCGTCTCGGACAGAAGAGACCCAGTACTTC
CDR3 protein: CASSPSRTEETQYF

V gene: TRBV18
clone size: .
CDR3 length: 15
J gene: TRBJ2-5
D gene: .
CDR3 DNA: TGTGCCAGCTCAACCCTACAGGGTAGCCAAGAGACCCAGTACTTC
CDR3 protein: CASSTLQGSQETQYF

V gene: TRBV4-2
clone size: .
CDR3 length: 15
J gene: TRBJ2-7
D gene: .
CDR3 DNA: TGTGCCAGCAGCCAAGATGGCGACAGCGCCTACGAGCAGTACTTC
CDR3 protein: CASSQDGDSAYEQYF

V gene: TRBV29-1
clone size: .
CDR3 length: 12
J gene: TRBJ1-1
D gene: TRBD1
CDR3 DNA: TGCAGCGGCGAACGACAGGGCACTGAAGCTTTCTTT
CDR3 protein: CSGERQGTEAFF

V gene: TRBV5-1
clone size: .
CDR3 length: 15
J gene: TRBJ2-5
D gene: TRBD1
CDR3 DNA: TGCGCCAGCAGCTTCCCCGGACAGGGGGCCGAGACCCAGTACTTC
CDR3 protein: CASSFPGQGAETQYF